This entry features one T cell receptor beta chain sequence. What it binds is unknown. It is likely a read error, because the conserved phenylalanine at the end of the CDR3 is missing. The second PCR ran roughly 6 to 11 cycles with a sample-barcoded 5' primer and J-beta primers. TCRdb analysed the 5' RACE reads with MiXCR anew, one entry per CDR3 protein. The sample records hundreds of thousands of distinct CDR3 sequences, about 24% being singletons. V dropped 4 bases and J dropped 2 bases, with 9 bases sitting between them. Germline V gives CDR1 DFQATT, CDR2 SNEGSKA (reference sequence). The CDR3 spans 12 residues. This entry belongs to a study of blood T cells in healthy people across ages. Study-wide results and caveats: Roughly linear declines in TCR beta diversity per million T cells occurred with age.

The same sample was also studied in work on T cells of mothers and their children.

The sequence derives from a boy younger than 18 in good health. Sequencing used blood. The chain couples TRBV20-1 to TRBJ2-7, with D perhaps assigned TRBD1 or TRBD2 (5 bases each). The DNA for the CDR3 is TGCAGTGCTACTCGGGGCCCCTACGAGCAGTACTTG. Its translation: CSATRGPYEQYL.